This TCR beta chain was obtained from a study of shared clonotypes between healthy human individuals. Study as a whole: The study enrolled two women and a few men aged 18 to 49.

CDR3 size: 17 residues. J was trimmed by 0 bases and V by 0 bases; bases with no gene match: 7. Germline assignment: CDR1 LGHNT and CDR2 FRNRAP. The test was conducted at deep level. Sequencing was performed with immunoSEQ multiplex PCR; in TCRdb, only in-frame clones are kept and a portion is missing. The profile shows about 480,000 clones, around 79% of them singletons. All donors were healthy HIV-negative adults lacking recent acute infections or vaccinations. Donors were Caucasian adults residing in Nashville, Tennessee, USA. The sequence was obtained from a middle-aged woman in good health. Some clones in this sample may be carry-over from other donors' samples. The sequencing input was PBMCs. The rearrangement uses TRBV12-5 and TRBJ1-1; 7 bases fit TRBD1. CDR3 amino acids: CASGLVLVGQMNTEAFF. DNA for the CDR3: TGTGCTAGTGGTTTGGTACTGGTGGGACAGATGAACACTGAAGCTTTCTTT.